Given below is one TCR beta chain in context. This sample is part of a study of blood T cell repertoires in COVID-19. Authors' processing steps: It was from reference gene primer amplification that nucleated cell counts were estimated. Clones were sequenced by immunoSEQ multiplex PCR, and TCRdb holds only the in-frame ones, with some missing. For V, J and clone size, that table is used; D and trimming come from the DNA. The sample includes just over 250,000 clones, approximately 92% seen only once; the top ten take around 2.6%. This clonotype originated in a person in their late teens or twenties with COVID-19, enrolled during active disease. The sequenced sample was peripheral blood.

The CDR3 DNA reads TGCGCCAGCAGCTTGTTTGCAGGGGACAATCAGCCCCAGCATTTT. As protein: CASSLFAGDNQPQHF. The chain couples TRBV5-1 to TRBJ1-5, with D tentatively TRBD1 (6 bases). CDR3 length equals 15 residues. V shed 1 base and J shed 3 bases, with 11 bases lying between them. Looked up from germline, CDR1 is SGHRS and CDR2 is YFSETQ.